This TCR beta chain was obtained from a study of early T cells in non-severe SARS-CoV-2 infection. Overall study: Unsorted whole-blood RNA was sequenced in bulk, leaving chains unpaired.

V lost 8 bases and J lost 2; bases outside the gene matches: 11. The CDR3 runs 15 residues. The germline CDR1 and CDR2 sequences are GTSNPN and SVGIG (reference sequence). As for this clonotype: Its matching antigen is unknown.

cDNA molecules, individually, were tagged with unique molecular identifiers. One entry per CDR3 protein results from TCRdb running MiXCR on the 5' RACE reads. Altogether about 62,000 distinct CDR3 sequences are present, around 9.9% being singletons, with the ten largest covering 1.2%. Study-wide results and caveats: Anti-spike CD8 specificities were favored by VDJdb matching, whose results missed private and CD4 specificities.

The sample comprised whole blood. The sequence derives from an adult who was a healthcare worker with PCR-confirmed SARS-CoV-2 infection or an uninfected control (not recorded which). This sequence joins TRBV30 and TRBJ1-3; 8 bases align to TRBD1. The chain's CDR3 is CAQNSGGEAGNTIYF. In nucleotides, the CDR3 is TGTGCCCAAAATTCAGGGGGCGAGGCTGGAAACACCATATATTTT.